A single sample gave rise to the 10 T cell receptor beta chains below, sequenced in a study of T-cell reconstitution after alpha-beta-depleted transplantation in children. This sample's TCRbeta library carried unique molecular identifier barcodes. TCRdb analysed the PCR reads with MiXCR anew, one entry per CDR3 protein. The sample holds 120,000 to 150,000 distinct CDR3 sequences, about 9% seen once. Sequenced material: PBMCs, mostly from graft donor cells, taken 180 days after TCRalphabeta/CD19-depleted stem cell transplant. The source is a female patient aged 2-9 years who had a stem cell transplant for congenital amegakaryocytic thrombocytopenia, so the T cells may come from the graft donor.

This clonotype appeared many times. V gene TRBV5-1 combines with J gene TRBJ2-7, with 14 positions matching TRBD2. The germline V gene has CDR1 SGHRS and CDR2 YFSETQ. The V and J ends lost 0 bases and 0 bases, in that order; junction bases with no gene match: 5. The CDR3 runs to 18 residues. The CDR3 spells CASSLGTSGGTRSYEQYF. The CDR3 DNA is TGCGCCAGCAGCTTGGGGACTAGCGGGGGGACCCGCTCCTACGAGCAGTACTTC.

This clonotype showed up many times. The genes are TRBV4-1 and TRBJ2-2; 12 positions match TRBD2. The CDR3 has 15 residues. J gave up 6 bases and V 9 bases, and 8 bases lay outside the gene matches. In germline, CDR1 is MGHRA, CDR2 YSYEKL. The CDR3 coding sequence is TGCGCCAGTTCGACTAGCGGGAGTAGGGCCGGGGAGCTGTTTTTT. This gives the protein CASSTSGSRAGELFF.

As for this clonotype: The CDR3 does not end in the conserved phenylalanine or tryptophan, so this is likely a read error. The chain combines TRBV12-3 or TRBV12-4 with TRBJ2-5; D is undetermined. The CDR3 has 11 residues. The V gene lost 5 bases and the J gene lost 3 bases, with 4 bases spanning the gap. CDR3 bases: TGTGCCAGCAGTCTAAAAGAGACCCAGTACTTA. Protein sequence: CASSLKETQYL.

The V and J genes are TRBV12-3 or TRBV12-4 and TRBJ2-3, with a possible D match to TRBD1 (5 bases). CDR3 size: 16 residues. With 4 bases removed from V and 0 bases from J, the gap between germline ends came to 14 bases. CDR3 residues: CASSSSYRSSTDTQYF. DNA of the CDR3: TGTGCCAGCAGTTCCTCCTACAGGTCTAGCACAGATACGCAGTATTTT.

This clonotype was observed at least ten times. The chain joins TRBV7-2 to TRBJ2-3; 7 bases are a match to TRBD2. Germline V gene sequence: CDR1 SGHTA, CDR2 FQGNSA. V gave up 4 bases and J gave up 0 bases; unmatched junction bases: 4. This CDR3 contains 15 residues. CDR3 in amino acids: CASSSYGGSTDTQYF. Here the CDR3 DNA reads TGTGCCAGCAGCTCCTACGGGGGGAGCACAGATACGCAGTATTTT.

V and J are TRBV12-3 or TRBV12-4 and TRBJ1-2; D gene uncertain. The CDR3 totals 14 residues. The V end lost 5 bases, the J end lost 9 bases, and 19 bases lay between the germline ends. CDR3: CASSLKRLPARYTF. The CDR3 nucleotides are TGTGCCAGCAGTCTCAAAAGGTTGCCTGCGCGCTACACCTTC.

This clonotype was recorded many times. The chain combines TRBV10-3 with TRBJ2-5; 7 nucleotides match TRBD1. The germline CDR1 and CDR2 sequences are ENHRY and SYGVKD. Trimming at V came to 6 bases and at J to 2 bases, leaving 3 bases not matched to a gene. This CDR3 spans 13 amino acids. This CDR3 reads CAIRGQQQETQYF. CDR3 coding DNA: TGTGCCATCAGGGGACAGCAACAAGAGACCCAGTACTTC.

This clonotype was picked up many times. V gene TRBV12-3 or TRBV12-4 combines with J gene TRBJ2-5; 13 bases match TRBD2. The CDR3 length is 15 residues. V was pared by 6 bases and J by 8 bases, with 9 bases of the junction left unmatched. CDR3 DNA: TGTGCCAGCAGCCTACTAGCGGGAGGGCCTTTAACCCAGTACTTC. It codes for CASSLLAGGPLTQYF.

The chain is built from TRBV12-3 or TRBV12-4 and TRBJ1-4; 10 bases fit TRBD1. V lost 1 base and J lost 8; bases outside the gene matches: 4. This CDR3 spans 15 amino acids. The CDR3 loop reads CASSLGQGAREKLFF. The CDR3 DNA follows: TGTGCCAGCAGTTTAGGACAGGGGGCGCGGGAAAAACTGTTTTTT.

This clonotype was observed a handful of times. This sequence joins TRBV7-2 and TRBJ1-6, with a weak D call TRBD1 (5 bases). CDR3 length equals 14 residues. V dropped 1 base and J dropped 7 bases, with 8 bases sitting between them. Germline V lookup: CDR1 SGHTA, CDR2 FQGNSA. CDR3 DNA: TGTGCCAGCAGCTTAGGGACACGGAATTCACCCCTCCACTTT. This sequence encodes CASSLGTRNSPLHF. The entire variable domain, with the rest obtained from reference TRBV7-2 and TRBJ1-6, is as follows: GAGVSQSPSNKVTEKGKDVELRCDPISGHTALYWYRQSLGQGLEFLIYFQGNSAPDKSGLPSDRFSAERTGGSVSTLTIQRTQQEDSAVYLCASSLGTRNSPLHFGNGTRLTVT.